The 26 T cell receptor beta chains listed next were all sequenced from one sample in a study of vaccination and CD4 T cells after COVID-19. For these receptors, no antigen is known. The treatment was: roughly ten-day PBMC culture with coronavirus spike peptide pools or control peptides (ViraFEST assay). The Oncomine TCR Beta short-read assay was applied to DNA of cultured CD4+ T cells. MiXCR, applied by TCRdb to the PCR reads, yields one record per CDR3 protein. The sample lists about 14,000 distinct CDR3 sequences; around three fifths were seen once. Sequenced material: CD4+ T cells from blood, cultured in vitro. The receptors were gathered from a human donor who had recovered from COVID-19.

This clonotype was picked up a small number of times. The chain recombines TRBV5-1 with TRBJ2-1, with 9 bases identical to TRBD2. Germline CDR1 SGHRS, CDR2 YFSETQ. The CDR3 totals 14 residues. V lost 4 bases to trimming and J lost 5 bases; unmatched junction nucleotides: 4. CDR3 coding DNA: TGCGCCAGCAGCGCGGGACTAGCTAACAATGAGCAGTTCTTC. Its translation: CASSAGLANNEQFF. The full variable domain, its missing parts supplied by reference TRBV5-1 and TRBJ2-1, is KAGVTQTPRYLIKTRGQQVTLSCSPISGHRSVSWYQQTPGQGLQFLFEYFSETQRNKGNFPGRFSGRQFSNSRSEMNVSTLELGDSALYLCASSAGLANNEQFFGPGTRLTVL.

The chain combines TRBV6-1 with TRBJ2-3; perhaps TRBD2 as D (6 bases). V gave up 6 bases and J gave up 0 bases, with 13 bases separating them. Germline V lookup: CDR1 MNHNS, CDR2 SASEGT. The CDR3 length is 15 residues. The CDR3 coding sequence is TGTGCCAGCAGAAATAGCGGAGTGAGCACAGATACGCAGTATTTT. The encoded protein is CASRNSGVSTDTQYF.

The chain links TRBV7-6 to TRBJ2-5; D perhaps matches TRBD1 (5 bases). Looked up from germline, CDR1 is SGHVS and CDR2 is FNYEAQ. The CDR3 consists of 16 residues. Deletions cut 2 bases from V and 2 bases from J, with 15 bases between. CDR3 sequence reads: CASSLIVQGSQETQYF. The CDR3 nucleotides are TGTGCCAGCAGCTTAATCGTGCAGGGATCACAAGAGACCCAGTACTTC. Supplemented by reference TRBV7-6 and TRBJ2-5, the full variable domain reads GAGVSQSPRYKVTKRGQDVALRCDPISGHVSLYWYRQALGQGPEFLTYFNYEAQQDKSGLPNDRFSAERPEGSISTLTIQRTEQRDSAMYRCASSLIVQGSQETQYFGPGTRLLVL.

The chain carries TRBV30 and TRBJ2-7, with unresolved D. CDR1 is GTSNPN, CDR2 SVGIG, per germline (reference sequence). The CDR3 spans 13 residues. Trimming pared 2 bases from V and 2 bases from J, leaving 10 bases between. CDR3 in amino acids: CAWSSGRTYEQYF. The CDR3 DNA follows: TGTGCCTGGAGTTCCGGGCGCACCTACGAGCAGTACTTC.

The J gene is TRBJ2-5, the V gene TRBV29-1; D gene uncertain. CDR3 length: 12 amino acids. Trimming left V 6 bases short and J 3 bases short, with 11 bases between. In germline, CDR1 is SQVTM, CDR2 ANQGSEA. The CDR3 here is CSVSGQKETQYF. The CDR3 bases are TGCAGCGTCTCTGGCCAGAAAGAGACCCAGTACTTC. The variable domain in full, completed from reference TRBV29-1 and TRBJ2-5, reads SAVISQKPSRDICQRGTSLTIQCQVDSQVTMMFWYRQQPGQSLTLIATANQGSEATYESGFVIDKFPISRPNLTFSTLTVSNMSPEDSSIYLCSVSGQKETQYFGPGTRLLVL.

The chain uses TRBV10-1 and TRBJ2-3; 10 nucleotides match TRBD2. V gave up 8 bases and J gave up 6 bases; unmatched junction bases: 11. Per germline, CDR1 WNHNN and CDR2 SYGVQD (reference sequence). This CDR3 spans 15 amino acids. CDR3 DNA: TGCGCCAGCTCCTTTCTAGCGGGAGTATCTGATACGCAGTATTTT. It yields the protein CASSFLAGVSDTQYF.

The rearrangement joins TRBV6-1 to TRBJ2-7, with D perhaps matching TRBD2 (6 bases). The CDR3 runs 12 residues. In germline, CDR1 is MNHNS, CDR2 SASEGT. Trimming removed 5 bases from V and 9 bases from J, with 14 bases in between. The CDR3 is CASSPGLPMQYF. Here the CDR3 DNA reads TGTGCCAGCAGTCCGGGACTCCCGATGCAGTACTTC.

A single count supports this clonotype. The rearrangement uses TRBV19 and TRBJ1-2; TRBD1 might be the D (6 bases). V gave up 7 bases and J gave up 8 bases, with 17 bases separating them. CDR3 length equals 13 residues. Germline CDR1 is LNHDA and CDR2 is SQIVND (reference sequence). The CDR3 sequence: CASTGAAGYGYTF. DNA of the CDR3: TGTGCCAGTACAGGGGCGGCCGGGTACGGCTACACCTTC.

To note about this clonotype: It is unclear where the CDR3 begins or ends on the DNA, so no DNA is shown, and the CDR3 is as TCRdb lists it. The rearrangement links TRBV10-1 to TRBJ2-2; the table calls TRBD1, which could not be checked here. Including both end residues, the CDR3 is 22 amino acids long. CDR1 and CDR2 from the germline V gene are WNHNN and SYGVQD (reference sequence). The CDR3 sequence: CASLTSAAWAGELSRTPGSCFF.

This clonotype was recorded a few times. The V gene is TRBV30, the J gene TRBJ1-2; D ambiguous. This CDR3 has 13 amino acids. The germline V and J ends were trimmed by 0 bases and 5 bases, with 10 bases remaining between them. Germline values: CDR1 GTSNPN, CDR2 SVGIG (reference sequence). CDR3 bases: TGTGCCTGGAGTGTACAAAGTCCGTATGGCTACACCTTC. The encoded protein is CAWSVQSPYGYTF.

CDR3 protein: CASSIGGLAKNNEQFF. CDR3 bases: TGTGCCAGTAGTATAGGTGGACTAGCGAAAAACAATGAGCAGTTCTTC. The rearrangement uses TRBV19 and TRBJ2-1; 9 bases map to TRBD2. V shed 1 base and J 5 bases; nucleotides not matched to a gene: 6. This CDR3 region has 16 residues. CDR1 is LNHDA, CDR2 SQIVND, per germline (reference sequence).

This sequence joins TRBV18 and TRBJ2-7; tentative D call: TRBD1 (6 bases). Germline V lookup: CDR1 KGHSH, CDR2 LQKENI. The CDR3 contains 14 residues. Trimming shortened V by 3 bases and J by 5 bases, and 14 bases separated the two germline ends. CDR3 coding DNA: TGTGCCAGCTCACCCTACAGGGTTGAACACGAGCAGTACTTC. Its protein product is CASSPYRVEHEQYF.

This clonotype was counted only a few times. J is TRBJ1-1 and V is TRBV7-9, with 7 bases fitting TRBD1. The germline gives CDR1 SEHNR, CDR2 FQNEAQ (reference sequence). This CDR3 region has 12 residues. Trimming removed 5 bases from V and 8 bases from J; junction bases left unmatched: 5. CDR3 sequence reads: CASSGTGAEAFF. The CDR3 nucleotides read TGTGCCAGCAGCGGAACAGGGGCAGAAGCTTTCTTT.

This clonotype was counted between two and nine times. The V gene is TRBV20-1, the J gene TRBJ2-3, with 8 bases aligning to TRBD1. CDR3 length equals 13 residues. Germline V gene sequence: CDR1 DFQATT, CDR2 SNEGSKA (reference sequence). The ends lost 7 bases at V and 1 base at J; junction bases unmatched: 4. The chain's CDR3 is CSVAGQGTDTQYF. For the CDR3, the DNA is TGCAGTGTCGCGGGACAGGGCACAGATACGCAGTATTTT.

The chain uses TRBV6-4 and TRBJ2-1; D perhaps matches TRBD1 (5 bases). The CDR3 consists of 15 residues. Germline V gene lookup returns CDR1 MRHNA and CDR2 SNTAGT. The V end was cut by 3 bases, the J end by 6 bases, with 15 bases between. CDR3 DNA sequence: TGTGCCAGCAGTGAGACAGTGTCGGATGTCAATGAGCAGTTCTTC. Residues: CASSETVSDVNEQFF.

This chain links TRBV5-5 with TRBJ1-2, with D uncertain. V was clipped by 0 bases and J by 7 bases, with 13 bases between them. This CDR3 has 14 residues. Germline assignment: CDR1 SGHKS and CDR2 YYEKEE (reference sequence). This CDR3 is CASSLAGSVGGYTF. CDR3 nucleotide sequence: TGTGCCAGCAGCTTGGCCGGGAGCGTAGGTGGCTACACCTTC.

This clonotype was picked up a small number of times. The chain joins TRBV15 to TRBJ1-6; TRBD1 aligns across 7 bases. This CDR3 spans 14 amino acids. J gave up 6 bases and V 9 bases, and 8 bases lay outside the gene matches. Germline CDR1 and CDR2: LNHNV and YYDKDF (reference sequence). Here the CDR3 reads CATNTGTANSPLHF. The CDR3 DNA reads TGTGCCACTAATACCGGGACAGCTAATTCACCCCTCCACTTT.

This clonotype came up a few times. The V gene is TRBV6-5, the J gene TRBJ1-6, with TRBD1 identical over 7 bases. With 0 bases clipped from V and 10 bases from J, the junction kept 6 bases outside the gene matches. Germline-derived CDR1 and CDR2 are MNHEY and SVGAGI. This CDR3 has 15 residues. Here the CDR3 DNA reads TGTGCCAGCAGTTACTCAGGGGGCGTAGGATCACCCCTCCACTTT. Protein sequence: CASSYSGGVGSPLHF.

The chain uses TRBV20-1 and TRBJ2-2, with 7 bases aligning to TRBD1. The CDR3 has 15 residues. Germline V lookup: CDR1 DFQATT, CDR2 SNEGSKA (reference sequence). The J segment lost 5 bases and the V segment lost 6 bases, leaving 12 bases of the junction unmatched. The CDR3 sequence: CSARQPDRETGELFF. In DNA form, the CDR3 reads TGCAGTGCCCGCCAGCCCGACAGGGAAACCGGGGAGCTGTTTTTT.

The chain recombines TRBV6-1 with TRBJ2-2; 7 nucleotides match TRBD1. This CDR3 has 14 residues. Per the germline V gene, CDR1 is MNHNS and CDR2 is SASEGT. V lost 9 bases, J lost 0 bases, and 4 bases stayed unmatched. The CDR3 reads CASRTGSNTGELFF. The CDR3 DNA sequence: TGTGCCAGTAGGACAGGATCGAACACCGGGGAGCTGTTTTTT.

The chain recombines TRBV30 with TRBJ1-1, with D tentatively TRBD1 (5 bases). This CDR3 has 12 amino acids. The V end lost 3 bases, the J end lost 10 bases, and 15 bases lay between the germline ends. Germline values: CDR1 GTSNPN, CDR2 SVGIG (reference sequence). CDR3: CAWRAGTLGAFF. In DNA, the CDR3 is TGTGCCTGGAGGGCCGGGACCCTAGGAGCTTTCTTT.

In this sample, this clonotype turned up a few times. Here the CDR3 reads CASSEIGETQYF. In nucleotides, the CDR3 is TGTGCCAGCAGTGAAATAGGAGAGACCCAGTACTTC. This rearrangement joins TRBV2 to TRBJ2-5, with D hard to call. Germline V lookup: CDR1 SNHLY, CDR2 FYNNEI. Trimming took off 2 bases at V and 4 bases at J, with 5 bases between the two ends. The CDR3 length is 12 residues.

In DNA, the CDR3 is TGTGCCTCTGGCGGGAGGTTGGCAGATACGCAGTATTTT. Residues: CASGGRLADTQYF. This sequence joins TRBV27 and TRBJ2-3; 8 nucleotides match TRBD2. Trimming at V came to 11 bases and at J to 4 bases, leaving 8 bases not matched to a gene. CDR3 length: 13 residues. In germline, CDR1 is MNHEY, CDR2 SMNVEV (reference sequence).

The genes are TRBV6-5 and TRBJ1-2; possible D gene TRBD1, 5 bases. CDR3 length: 17 residues. Per the germline V gene, CDR1 is MNHEY and CDR2 is SVGAGI. The ends were cut back, 0 bases at V and 2 bases at J, with 16 bases in the middle. CDR3 residues: CASSYSSWDGLNYGYTF. CDR3 coding DNA: TGTGCCAGCAGTTACTCGAGCTGGGACGGACTAAACTATGGCTACACCTTC.

The CDR3: CASSLSQGNTGELFF. DNA of the CDR3: TGTGCCAGCAGTTTGTCACAGGGGAACACCGGGGAGCTGTTTTTT. The gene calls are TRBV27 and TRBJ2-2, with D possibly being TRBD1 (6 bases). From germline, CDR1 is MNHEY and CDR2 SMNVEV (reference sequence). V was cut by 3 bases and J by 1 base, with 9 bases left in between. The CDR3 totals 15 residues.

This clonotype has a handful of counts. The chain combines TRBV7-2 with TRBJ1-3, with D possibly being TRBD1 (6 bases). Looked up from germline, CDR1 is SGHTA and CDR2 is FQGNSA. This CDR3 is 15 amino acids long. Trimming took off 5 bases at V and 0 bases at J, with 11 bases between the two ends. The CDR3 region is CASSRQAISGNTIYF. The CDR3 DNA sequence: TGTGCCAGCAGCCGACAGGCTATCTCTGGAAACACCATATATTTT. The full variable domain, its missing parts supplied by reference TRBV7-2 and TRBJ1-3, is GAGVSQSPSNKVTEKGKDVELRCDPISGHTALYWYRQSLGQGLEFLIYFQGNSAPDKSGLPSDRFSAERTGGSVSTLTIQRTQQEDSAVYLCASSRQAISGNTIYFGEGSWLTVV.